This T cell receptor beta chain was observed in a study of blood T cell repertoires in COVID-19. Overall study context: T cells, B-cell-depleted T cells, or PBMCs provided the cDNA or gDNA that served as material.

The method was immunoSEQ multiplex PCR; TCRdb's version includes in-frame clones alone and lacks a portion of them. Here the sample spans roughly 140,000 clones, about 86% being singletons. The germline V gene has CDR1 LNHDA and CDR2 SQIVND (reference sequence). The CDR3 totals 15 residues. V lost 5 bases to trimming and J lost 1 base, with 13 bases between them. The chain combines TRBV19 with TRBJ2-3; maybe TRBD1 (6 bases). This receptor was identified in a man in his sixties or seventies with acute or convalescent COVID-19. Specimen: peripheral blood. This CDR3 is CASSGGHPGTDTQYF. CDR3 coding DNA: TGTGCCAGTAGTGGGGGACACCCTGGCACAGATACGCAGTATTTT.